The entry below describes one TCR beta chain. Stable Graves' hyperthyroidism meant no ophthalmopathy progression within 18 months. Patients showing uncontrolled infection, other autoimmune disease, pregnancy or lactation were ineligible. The PBMCs were taken from roughly 10 ml of fresh peripheral blood. The data derive from a study of T cells in Graves' hyperthyroidism and ophthalmopathy. Study-level information: Peripheral blood was taken when the disease was first diagnosed, before any treatment began.

The CDR3 length is 16 residues. Germline values: CDR1 MNHEY, CDR2 SVGEGT. V was shortened by 7 bases and J by 0 bases, with 19 bases between the two germline ends. TCR beta CDR3 region amplification was performed from RNA transcripts. HTBI primers were used for first-round RT-PCR of the TCR CDR3. MiXCR, applied by TCRdb to the multiplex PCR reads, yields one record per CDR3 protein. The table includes some 620,000 distinct CDR3 sequences, 15% to 20% detected once. The chain employs TRBV6-2 or TRBV6-3 and TRBJ2-7; D is perhaps TRBD2 (5 bases). Material: blood. This receptor was taken from a young woman with Graves' hyperthyroidism. In DNA, the CDR3 is TGTGCCAGCACCTCCCATGGGTCGGGGAGCTCCTACGAGCAGTACTTC. Encoded protein: CASTSHGSGSSYEQYF.